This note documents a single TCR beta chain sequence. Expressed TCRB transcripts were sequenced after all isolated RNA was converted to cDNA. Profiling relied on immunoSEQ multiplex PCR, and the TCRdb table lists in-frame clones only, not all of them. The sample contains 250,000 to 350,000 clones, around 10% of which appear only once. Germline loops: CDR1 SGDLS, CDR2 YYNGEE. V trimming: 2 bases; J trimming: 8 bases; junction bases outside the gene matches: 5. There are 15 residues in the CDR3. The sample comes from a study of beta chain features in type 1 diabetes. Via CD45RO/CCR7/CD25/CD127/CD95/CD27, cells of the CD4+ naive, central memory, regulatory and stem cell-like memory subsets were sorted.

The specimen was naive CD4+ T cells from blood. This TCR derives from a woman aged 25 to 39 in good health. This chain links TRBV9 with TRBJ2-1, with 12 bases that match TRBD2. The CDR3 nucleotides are TGTGCCAGCAGCGTGACTAGCGGGAGTATGCATGAGCAGTTCTTC. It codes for CASSVTSGSMHEQFF.